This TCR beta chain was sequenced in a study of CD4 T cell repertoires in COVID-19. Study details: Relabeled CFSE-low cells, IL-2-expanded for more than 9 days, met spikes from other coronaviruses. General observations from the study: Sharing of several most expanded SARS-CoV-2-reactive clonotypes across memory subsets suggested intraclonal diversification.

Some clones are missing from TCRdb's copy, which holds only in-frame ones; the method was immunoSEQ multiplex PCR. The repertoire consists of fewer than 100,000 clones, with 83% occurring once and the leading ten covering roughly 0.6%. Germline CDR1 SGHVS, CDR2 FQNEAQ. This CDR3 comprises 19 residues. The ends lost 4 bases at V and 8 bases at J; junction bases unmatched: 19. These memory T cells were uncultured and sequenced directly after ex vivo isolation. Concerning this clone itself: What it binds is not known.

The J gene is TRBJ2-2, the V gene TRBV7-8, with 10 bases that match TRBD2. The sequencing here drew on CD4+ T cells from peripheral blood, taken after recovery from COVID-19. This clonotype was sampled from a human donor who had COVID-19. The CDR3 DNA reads TGTGCCAGCAGCTCCATCGTTCAAATAGCGGGAGGTGCCATGGGGGAGCTGTTTTTT. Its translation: CASSSIVQIAGGAMGELFF. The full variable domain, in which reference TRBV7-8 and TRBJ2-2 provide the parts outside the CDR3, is GAGVSQSPRYKVAKRGQDVALRCDPISGHVSLFWYQQALGQGPEFLTYFQNEAQLDKSGLPSDRFFAERPEGSVSTLKIQRTQQEDSAVYLCASSSIVQIAGGAMGELFFGEGSRLTVL.